Listed here is a single T cell receptor beta chain. The antigen is not known. V lost 0 bases and J lost 5, with 14 bases in between. The CDR3 covers 15 residues. Per germline, CDR1 SGHRS and CDR2 YFSETQ. Collection occurred without any documented infections or immune events in donors. The source of the sample is a study of identifying expanded T cells in peripheral blood. Here immunoSEQ multiplex PCR was the method, and the copy in TCRdb shows in-frame clones only, minus some. Here the sample spans about 100,000 clones, roughly 90% being singletons. General study findings and limits: Technical replicates showed approximately 1.2 changed clones; two weeks about 16.4; four weeks 19.

This chain connects TRBV5-1 to TRBJ2-5; TRBD2 is a possible D gene (7 bases). The sample taken for sequencing was blood. The clonotype was recovered from a person between 18 and 75 years old in good health. This chain's CDR3 is CASSLAGGGEETQYF. The CDR3, as DNA: TGCGCCAGCAGCTTGGCCGGCGGGGGCGAGGAGACCCAGTACTTC.